These 23 T cell receptor beta chains were sequenced from one sample in a study of cytotoxic CD8 clonotypes in ibrutinib-treated CLL. Measured with immunoSEQ multiplex PCR; TCRdb has only the in-frame clones, and not every one. The data show approximately 330,000 clones, roughly 85% seen once. Material: PBMCs, obtained before ibrutinib treatment. The receptors shown here come from a human donor with chronic lymphocytic leukemia.

This clone has just a few counts. J is TRBJ1-1 and V is TRBV29-1; 10 bases agree with TRBD1. The CDR3 is made up of 17 amino acids. Looked up from germline, CDR1 is SQVTM and CDR2 is ANQGSEA. Trimming took 3 bases from V and 4 from J; bases not matched to a gene: 14. CDR3 sequence reads: CSVDNPTFRDRGTEAFF. The CDR3, as DNA: TGCAGCGTTGATAATCCTACTTTCCGGGACAGGGGCACTGAAGCTTTCTTT.

The V gene is TRBV11-2, the J gene TRBJ2-7; TRBD2 aligns across 11 bases. With V trimmed by 3 bases and J by 7 bases, 11 bases remained unmatched. CDR1 is SGHAT and CDR2 is FQNNGV in the germline V gene. The CDR3 totals 16 residues. The CDR3 reads CASSLGLADAVVEQYF. In DNA form, the CDR3 reads TGTGCCAGCAGCTTGGGACTAGCGGACGCGGTGGTAGAGCAGTACTTC.

V usage is TRBV7-6 and J usage is TRBJ2-3; 9 nucleotides align to TRBD2. Germline V gives CDR1 SGHVS, CDR2 FNYEAQ. CDR3 length equals 14 residues. V lost 5 bases, J lost 5 bases, and 5 bases stayed unmatched. This CDR3 reads CASSQGLAGDTQYF. The CDR3 DNA follows: TGTGCCAGCAGCCAGGGACTAGCTGGAGATACGCAGTATTTT.

V gene TRBV5-4 combines with J gene TRBJ2-2, with TRBD1 identical over 12 bases. This CDR3 region has 16 residues. The V gene's germline CDR1 is SGHNT and CDR2 YYREEE (reference sequence). V lost 5 bases and J lost 6; bases outside the gene matches: 8. Here the CDR3 DNA reads TGTGCCAGCAGGGCCGGGACAGGGGGCGCGGCCGGGGAGCTGTTTTTT. As protein: CASRAGTGGAAGELFF.

The V call is TRBV6-5, the J call TRBJ1-2, with D perhaps TRBD1 (5 bases). The V and J ends lost 5 bases and 7 bases respectively, with 20 bases between them. The germline CDR1 and CDR2 sequences are MNHEY and SVGAGI. This CDR3 comprises 15 residues. CDR3 loop: CASSQPGSREGGYTF. The CDR3 DNA reads TGTGCCAGCAGTCAGCCGGGGAGCAGGGAGGGTGGCTACACCTTC.

The sample holds one count of this clone. The V gene is TRBV7-8, the J gene TRBJ1-3; D ambiguous. The CDR3 totals 16 residues. Germline assignment: CDR1 SGHVS and CDR2 FQNEAQ. The germline V and J ends were trimmed by 0 bases and 8 bases, with 17 bases remaining between them. The CDR3: CASSLAHTLFGDTIYF. The CDR3 DNA reads TGTGCCAGCAGCTTAGCGCATACGTTGTTCGGGGACACCATATATTTT.

The V and J genes are TRBV7-2 and TRBJ1-2, with TRBD1 as a possible D gene (5 bases). Germline V gene data show CDR1 as SGHTA and CDR2 as FQGNSA. With 3 bases removed from V and 0 bases from J, the gap between germline ends came to 8 bases. CDR3 length equals 14 residues. In nucleotides, the CDR3 is TGTGCCAGCAGCTTGACAGATACTAACTATGGCTACACCTTC. This codes for CASSLTDTNYGYTF.

The gene calls are TRBV10-3 and TRBJ2-1; D is possibly TRBD2 (6 bases). The CDR3 spans 12 residues. CDR1 and CDR2 (germline): ENHRY, SYGVKD. V was cut by 7 bases and J by 7 bases, with 11 bases left in between. As DNA, the CDR3 is TGTGCCATCACGGGCGGGACTAATGAGCAGTTCTTC. This codes for CAITGGTNEQFF.

This chain connects TRBV29-1 to TRBJ1-1, with TRBD1 matching 7 bases. Trimming cost V 4 bases and J 5 bases; bases outside gene matches: 4. Looked up from germline, CDR1 is SQVTM and CDR2 is ANQGSEA. This CDR3 contains 12 residues. The CDR3 sequence is CSVGQGDTEAFF. CDR3 nucleotide sequence: TGCAGCGTTGGACAGGGAGATACTGAAGCTTTCTTT.

The rearrangement uses TRBV5-1 and TRBJ2-7; 7 bases agree with TRBD2. The CDR3 spans 16 residues. J was trimmed by 2 bases and V by 0 bases; bases with no gene match: 8. From germline, CDR1 is SGHRS and CDR2 YFSETQ. DNA of the CDR3: TGCGCCAGCAGCTTGGGAGCTAGCGGCCTCACCTACGAGCAGTACTTC. This codes for CASSLGASGLTYEQYF.

This clone was seen only once. This rearrangement joins TRBV5-4 to TRBJ2-7; D not resolved. The CDR3 extends over 14 amino acids. V gave up 0 bases and J gave up 2 bases, with 9 bases separating them. Germline V gene lookup returns CDR1 SGHNT and CDR2 YYREEE (reference sequence). The CDR3 loop is CASSLGQVTYEQYF. In DNA form, the CDR3 reads TGTGCCAGCAGCTTGGGTCAGGTCACCTACGAGCAGTACTTC.

This clone was observed a handful of times. V is TRBV2 and J is TRBJ2-7, with D perhaps assigned TRBD1 or TRBD2 (5 bases each). There are 12 residues in the CDR3. In germline, CDR1 is SNHLY, CDR2 FYNNEI. With 8 bases removed from V and 1 base from J, the gap between germline ends came to 9 bases. CDR3 in DNA: TGTGCCAGCGGGACGTTATCCTACGAGCAGTACTTC. Residues: CASGTLSYEQYF.

The CDR3 is CAWRGGDTQYF. The CDR3 coding sequence is TGTGCCTGGAGAGGGGGAGATACGCAGTATTTT. The genes are TRBV30 and TRBJ2-3; D may be TRBD1 (6 bases). Looked up from germline, CDR1 is GTSNPN and CDR2 is SVGIG (reference sequence). V was trimmed by 3 bases and J by 5 bases, leaving 6 bases between them. CDR3 length equals 11 residues.

The chain has TRBV18 and TRBJ1-5; D call uncertain. Germline values: CDR1 KGHSH, CDR2 LQKENI. V was pared by 6 bases and J by 7 bases, with 13 bases between. The CDR3 covers 13 residues. Written as DNA, the CDR3 is TGTGCCAGCTCCTCTTCGGGAGACCAGCCCCAGCATTTT. This gives the protein CASSSSGDQPQHF.

This clone was seen just once. The CDR3 here is CASSVGTASGNYGYTF. CDR3 DNA sequence: TGTGCCAGCAGCGTCGGGACAGCCTCCGGGAACTATGGCTACACCTTC. This chain joins TRBV7-9 and TRBJ1-2; 7 bases are a match to TRBD1. Germline assignment: CDR1 SEHNR and CDR2 FQNEAQ (reference sequence). The CDR3 sequence is 16 residues long. Trimming cost V 5 bases and J 2 bases; bases outside gene matches: 11.

This chain joins TRBV10-3 and TRBJ2-7; 11 nucleotides align to TRBD2. Germline CDR1 is ENHRY and CDR2 is SYGVKD. This CDR3 contains 18 residues. Trimming cost V 0 bases and J 4 bases; bases outside gene matches: 11. This chain's CDR3 is CAISESPGLAEPLYEQYF. The CDR3 DNA reads as TGTGCCATCAGTGAGTCTCCGGGACTAGCGGAGCCATTATACGAGCAGTACTTC.

The CDR3 DNA is TGTGCCAGCAAGAGAGGGGGCGAAACTTTCTTT. Translation gives CASKRGGETFF. The chain employs TRBV2 and TRBJ1-1; 7 nucleotides line up with TRBD1. CDR1 is SNHLY, CDR2 FYNNEI, per germline. The CDR3 sequence is 11 residues long. V was clipped by 7 bases and J by 12 bases; unmatched bases: 8.

This chain uses TRBV11-2 with TRBJ1-2; a possible D gene is TRBD1 (5 bases). Germline lookup yields CDR1 SGHAT and CDR2 FQNNGV. There are 15 residues in the CDR3. V lost 2 bases and J 3 bases, leaving 13 bases between the germline ends. CDR3 sequence reads: CASSLSPTVDYGYTF. CDR3 DNA: TGTGCCAGCAGCTTATCACCGACAGTGGACTATGGCTACACCTTC.

V usage is TRBV29-1 and J usage is TRBJ1-2; D remains ambiguous. Trimming removed 4 bases at V and 6 bases at J, with 12 bases between. The CDR3 runs 12 residues. The germline V gene encodes CDR1 SQVTM and CDR2 ANQGSEA. The CDR3 nucleotides are TGCAGCGTTGCGTTCAGGCCGGATGGCTACACCTTC. It is translated as CSVAFRPDGYTF.

This clone came up once. The DNA for the CDR3 is TGTGCCAGCAGTCTCGGACAGGGGTCGTTCTATGGCTACACCTTC. The encoded protein is CASSLGQGSFYGYTF. The chain employs TRBV11-2 and TRBJ1-2; TRBD1 matches 9 bases. From germline, CDR1 is SGHAT and CDR2 FQNNGV. The V and J ends lost 6 bases and 4 bases, in that order; junction bases with no gene match: 9. The CDR3 extends over 15 amino acids.

The chain is built from TRBV9 and TRBJ1-5, with 8 bases matching TRBD1. J gave up 9 bases and V 0 bases, and 5 bases lay outside the gene matches. Germline-derived CDR1 and CDR2 are SGDLS and YYNGEE. The CDR3 consists of 14 residues. CDR3 sequence: CASSVGQGAGPQHF. CDR3 bases: TGTGCCAGCAGCGTAGGGCAGGGGGCAGGGCCCCAGCATTTT.

This chain connects TRBV29-1 to TRBJ1-1; 12 bases line up with TRBD1. Unmatched junction bases numbered 10, after V lost 5 bases and J lost 6 bases. The CDR3 has 15 residues. Germline values: CDR1 SQVTM, CDR2 ANQGSEA. This CDR3 is CSVTTGTGGGAEAFF. The CDR3, as DNA: TGCAGCGTTACTACCGGGACAGGGGGCGGCGCTGAAGCTTTCTTT.

This clone was observed a handful of times. V usage is TRBV15 and J usage is TRBJ1-1; no clear D gene. CDR1 and CDR2 (germline): LNHNV, YYDKDF (reference sequence). V was pared by 2 bases and J by 1 base, with 2 bases between. The CDR3 is made up of 12 amino acids. CDR3: CATSRQNTEAFF. The CDR3 DNA reads TGTGCCACCAGCAGACAGAACACTGAAGCTTTCTTT.